The clone carrying this T cell receptor (beta chain) came up many times. This specimen comes from a study of spatial heterogeneity in lung cancer. Study background: Researchers sequenced follow-up PBMC samples if they had them, and these came a median of approximately 26 months after resection.

Specified time point: blood at routine non-recurrence follow-up after resection. TCRdb re-analysed the 5' RACE reads in MiXCR, keeping a single row per CDR3 protein. The sample shows tens of thousands of distinct CDR3 sequences, almost 5.5% of them seen only once. From germline, CDR1 is MDHEN and CDR2 SYDVKM. This CDR3 spans 13 amino acids. V lost 0 bases, J lost 0 bases, and 2 bases lay in between. This sequence joins TRBV28 and TRBJ1-2; no firm D call. Sequenced material: PBMCs, taken at follow-up. The source of this sequence is a female donor with early-stage non-small cell lung cancer. The CDR3, as DNA: TGTGCCAGCAGTTTATGGGCTAACTATGGCTACACCTTC. Protein: CASSLWANYGYTF.